This T cell receptor (beta chain) was profiled in a study of cytomegalovirus exposure and HLA in healthy donors. Study results and limitations: More clonal expansion characterized HLA-associated TCR beta chains than equally common others in a later analysis. The study flagged roughly 160 TCR beta chains as cytomegalovirus-associated. In a later analysis, TCR beta V- and J-gene trimming was associated with a missense DCLRE1C variant.

Both 60 Vbeta primers and 13 Jbeta primers went into the PCR. The data were produced by immunoSEQ multiplex PCR, yet TCRdb's version contains in-frame clones alone and is incomplete. The sample lists about 130,000 clones, 70% to 75% occurring once. Of note for this clone: What it binds is not known.

V was cut by 4 bases and J by 3 bases, with 3 bases left in between. Germline assignment: CDR1 MNHNS and CDR2 SASEGT. The CDR3 is 11 residues long. Material: PBMCs. V gene TRBV6-1 combines with J gene TRBJ2-5, with no clear D. The sequence was collected from a man under 40 in good health and CMV-seronegative. As DNA, the CDR3 is TGTGCCAGCAGTGCCAAAGAGACCCAGTACTTC. Translation gives CASSAKETQYF.